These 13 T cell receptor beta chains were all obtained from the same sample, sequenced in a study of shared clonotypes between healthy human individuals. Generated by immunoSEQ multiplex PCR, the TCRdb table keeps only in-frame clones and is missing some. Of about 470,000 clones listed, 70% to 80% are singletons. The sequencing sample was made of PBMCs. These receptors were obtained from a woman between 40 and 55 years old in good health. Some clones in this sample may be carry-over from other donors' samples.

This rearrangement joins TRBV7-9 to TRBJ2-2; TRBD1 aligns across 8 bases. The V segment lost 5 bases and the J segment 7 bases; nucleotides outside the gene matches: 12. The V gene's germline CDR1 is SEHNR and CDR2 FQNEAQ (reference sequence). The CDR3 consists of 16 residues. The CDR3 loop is CASSPHPDRGRGELFF. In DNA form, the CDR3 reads TGTGCCAGCAGCCCGCATCCCGACAGGGGTCGCGGGGAGCTGTTTTTT.

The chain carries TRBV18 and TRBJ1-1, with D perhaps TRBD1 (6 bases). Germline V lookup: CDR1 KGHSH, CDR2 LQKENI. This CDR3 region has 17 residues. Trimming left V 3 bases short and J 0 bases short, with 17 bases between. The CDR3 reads CASSPVSPGHVNTEAFF. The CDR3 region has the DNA TGTGCCAGCTCACCCGTTAGTCCGGGACATGTGAACACTGAAGCTTTCTTT.

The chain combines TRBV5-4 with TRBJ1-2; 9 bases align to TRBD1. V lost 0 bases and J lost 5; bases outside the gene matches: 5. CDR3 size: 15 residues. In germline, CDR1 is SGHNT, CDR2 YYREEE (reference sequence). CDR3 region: CASSLAVTGGYGYTF. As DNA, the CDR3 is TGTGCCAGCAGCTTGGCCGTGACAGGGGGGTATGGCTACACCTTC.

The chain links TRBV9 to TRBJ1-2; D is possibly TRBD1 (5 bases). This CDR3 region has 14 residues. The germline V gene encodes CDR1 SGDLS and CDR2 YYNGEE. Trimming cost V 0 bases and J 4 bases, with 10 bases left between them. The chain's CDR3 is CASSVDGGTYGYTF. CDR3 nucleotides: TGTGCCAGCAGCGTAGATGGGGGAACCTATGGCTACACCTTC.

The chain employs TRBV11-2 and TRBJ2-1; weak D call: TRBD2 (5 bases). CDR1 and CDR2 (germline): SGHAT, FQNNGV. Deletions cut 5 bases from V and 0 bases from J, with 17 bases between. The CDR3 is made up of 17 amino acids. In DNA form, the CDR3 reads TGTGCCAGCAGCCTAACGTTTAGTGGGAGCTCCTACAATGAGCAGTTCTTC. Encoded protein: CASSLTFSGSSYNEQFF.

Here the CDR3 DNA reads TGTGCCAGCAGGAGGGGGGGAGCGAACACTGAAGCTTTCTTT. Translated, it gives CASRRGGANTEAFF. This sequence joins TRBV2 and TRBJ1-1; D perhaps matches TRBD1 (6 bases). This CDR3 has 14 amino acids. V dropped 6 bases and J dropped 1 base, with 12 bases sitting between them. Germline loops: CDR1 SNHLY, CDR2 FYNNEI. The full variable domain, with the rest looked up from reference TRBV2 and TRBJ1-1, is EPEVTQTPSHQVTQMGQEVILRCVPISNHLYFYWYRQILGQKVEFLVSFYNNEISEKSEIFDDQFSVERPDGSNFTLKIRSTKLEDSAMYFCASRRGGANTEAFFGQGTRLTVV.

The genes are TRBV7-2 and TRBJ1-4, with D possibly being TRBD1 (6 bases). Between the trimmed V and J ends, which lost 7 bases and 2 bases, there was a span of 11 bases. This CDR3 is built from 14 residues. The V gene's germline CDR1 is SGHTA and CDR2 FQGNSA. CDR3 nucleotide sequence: TGTGCCAGCACCCTAGACAGGACTAATGAAAAACTGTTTTTT. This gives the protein CASTLDRTNEKLFF.

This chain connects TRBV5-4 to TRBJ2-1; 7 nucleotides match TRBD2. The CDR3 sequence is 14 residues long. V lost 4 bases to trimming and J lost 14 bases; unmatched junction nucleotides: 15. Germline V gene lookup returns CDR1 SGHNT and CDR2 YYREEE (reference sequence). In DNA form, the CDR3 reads TGTGCCAGCAGCCCGTCGCGGTCTAGCAGCGGGAAGTTCTTC. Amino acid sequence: CASSPSRSSSGKFF.

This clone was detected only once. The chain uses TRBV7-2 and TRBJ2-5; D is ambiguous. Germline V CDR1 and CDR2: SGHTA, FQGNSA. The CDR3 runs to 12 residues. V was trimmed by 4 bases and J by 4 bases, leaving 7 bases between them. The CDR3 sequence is CASSYRLETQYF. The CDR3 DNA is TGTGCCAGCAGCTACCGGTTAGAGACCCAGTACTTC.

The DNA of the CDR3 is TGTGCCAGCACCGGACTAGCGGCGTCTTACGAGCAGTACTTC. Translated, it gives CASTGLAASYEQYF. The gene calls are TRBV6-1 and TRBJ2-7; 10 bases agree with TRBD2. The CDR3 has 14 amino acids. The V gene's germline CDR1 is MNHNS and CDR2 SASEGT. After removal of 7 bases from V and 4 bases from J, the junction contained 7 bases not matched to a gene.

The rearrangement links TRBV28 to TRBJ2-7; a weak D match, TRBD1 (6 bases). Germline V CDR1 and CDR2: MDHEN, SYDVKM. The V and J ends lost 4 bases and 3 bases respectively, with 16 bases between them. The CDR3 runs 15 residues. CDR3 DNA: TGTGCCAGCAGTTCCCCAGGGGCCCTGGTCTACGAGCAGTACTTC. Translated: CASSSPGALVYEQYF.

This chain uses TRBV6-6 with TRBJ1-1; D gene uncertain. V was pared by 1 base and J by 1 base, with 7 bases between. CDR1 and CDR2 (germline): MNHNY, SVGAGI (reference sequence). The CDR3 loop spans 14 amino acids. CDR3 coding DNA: TGTGCCAGCAGTTACTTGGAGGGGAACACTGAAGCTTTCTTT. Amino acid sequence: CASSYLEGNTEAFF.

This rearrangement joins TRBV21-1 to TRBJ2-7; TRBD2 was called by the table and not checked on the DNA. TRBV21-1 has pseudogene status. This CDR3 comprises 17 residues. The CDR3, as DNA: TGTGCCAGCAGCAAAGCGGCCGCGGCGGGAGTCCCCTACGAGCAGTACTTC. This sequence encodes CASSKAAAAGVPYEQYF.